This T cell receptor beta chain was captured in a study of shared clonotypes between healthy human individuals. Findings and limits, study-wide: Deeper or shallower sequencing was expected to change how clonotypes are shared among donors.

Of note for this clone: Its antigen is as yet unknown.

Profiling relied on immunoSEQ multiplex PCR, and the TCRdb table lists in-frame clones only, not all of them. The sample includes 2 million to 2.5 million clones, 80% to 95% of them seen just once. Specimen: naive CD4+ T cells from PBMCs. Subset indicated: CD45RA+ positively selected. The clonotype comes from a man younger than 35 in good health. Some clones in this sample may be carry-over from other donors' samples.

The CDR3 sequence: CASSSMGLAGAAGGLYEQYF. CDR3 DNA: TGCGCCAGCAGCTCCATGGGACTAGCGGGAGCGGCTGGGGGGCTGTACGAGCAGTACTTC. The V call is TRBV5-1, the J call TRBJ2-7; 14 bases line up with TRBD2. The CDR3 is 20 amino acids. Germline CDR1 and CDR2: SGHRS and YFSETQ. J lost 4 bases, V lost 3 bases, and 18 bases had no gene match.